Below are 27 T cell receptor beta chains sequenced from a single sample in a study of T-cell memory formation after mild COVID-19. TCRdb re-called the 5' RACE reads with MiXCR, one entry per CDR3 protein. The sample has approximately 340,000 distinct CDR3 sequences, 13% seen once; the top ten hold roughly a fifth. The sequencing input was PBMCs or a T cell subset sorted from them (not recorded which). Every receptor here comes from a man aged 18-30 years who had mild COVID-19 (a few samples of this study predate the infection). Cell type and time point are not known.

The table lists this clonotype with a few counts. The chain carries TRBV7-6 and TRBJ2-5; 8 nucleotides align to TRBD1. This CDR3 has 14 amino acids. Looked up from germline, CDR1 is SGHVS and CDR2 is FNYEAQ. The ends lost 5 bases at V and 8 bases at J; junction bases unmatched: 10. For the CDR3, the DNA is TGTGCCAGCAGCGCCGGACAGGGTATGAAAACCCAGTACTTC. As protein: CASSAGQGMKTQYF.

With regard to this clonotype: This likely comes from a read error, as the CDR3 has no conserved phenylalanine or tryptophan at its end. The chain couples TRBV6-1 to TRBJ2-7; D tentatively reads TRBD1 or TRBD2 (5 bases each). Germline V gene sequence: CDR1 MNHNS, CDR2 SASEGT. This CDR3 has 13 residues. Trimming pared 10 bases from V and 5 bases from J, leaving 18 bases between. CDR3 coding DNA: TGTGCCACCCGCCGGGACCACACCGACGAGCAGTACTTA. It specifies CATRRDHTDEQYL.

The J gene is TRBJ2-7, the V gene TRBV5-1; 7 bases are a match to TRBD1. With 2 bases clipped from V and 0 bases from J, the junction kept 5 bases outside the gene matches. This CDR3 has 15 residues. CDR1 is SGHRS and CDR2 is YFSETQ in the germline V gene. The CDR3 region is CASSFSGDSSYEQYF. CDR3 sequence (DNA): TGCGCCAGCAGCTTCTCTGGGGACAGCTCCTACGAGCAGTACTTC.

The chain carries TRBV20-1 and TRBJ2-1; 9 bases map to TRBD1. V gave up 8 bases and J gave up 5 bases; unmatched junction bases: 4. CDR3 length equals 12 residues. Germline CDR1 DFQATT, CDR2 SNEGSKA (reference sequence). CDR3: CSWDRANNEQFF. CDR3 nucleotide sequence: TGCAGTTGGGACAGGGCGAACAATGAGCAGTTCTTC.

This clonotype was detected only a few times. The chain has TRBV12-3 or TRBV12-4 and TRBJ2-6; D is undetermined. Trimming pared 6 bases from V and 0 bases from J, leaving 6 bases between. The CDR3 has 14 residues. This CDR3 reads CASSMTSGANVLTF. In nucleotides, the CDR3 is TGTGCCAGCAGCATGACCTCTGGGGCCAACGTCCTGACTTTC.

The genes are TRBV11-2 and TRBJ2-6; the D is unclear. Per the germline V gene, CDR1 is SGHAT and CDR2 is FQNNGV. This CDR3 comprises 14 residues. Trimming took off 5 bases at V and 3 bases at J, with 8 bases between the two ends. CDR3 protein: CASSRWDGANVLTF. DNA for the CDR3: TGTGCCAGCAGCCGCTGGGATGGGGCCAACGTCCTGACTTTC.

This clonotype was seen a handful of times. J is TRBJ2-7 and V is TRBV7-2; 10 bases align to TRBD1. There are 16 residues in the CDR3. Trimming removed 2 bases from V and 2 bases from J; junction bases left unmatched: 6. Germline-derived CDR1 and CDR2 are SGHTA and FQGNSA. The CDR3 DNA reads as TGTGCCAGCAGCTTACGGACAGGGACAGGGGCCTACGAGCAGTACGTC. Translation gives CASSLRTGTGAYEQYV.

CDR3 in DNA: TGTGCCAGCTCACCACCCAGCTATACGACAGATACGCAGTATTTT. Translation: CASSPPSYTTDTQYF. The chain carries TRBV18 and TRBJ2-3; D remains ambiguous. Trimming left V 0 bases short and J 3 bases short, with 10 bases between. The CDR3 sequence is 15 residues long. Germline assignment: CDR1 KGHSH and CDR2 LQKENI.

This clonotype was found a few times. J is TRBJ2-1 and V is TRBV6-1; D might be TRBD1 (5 bases). The germline CDR1 and CDR2 sequences are MNHNS and SASEGT. The germline V and J ends were trimmed by 6 bases and 8 bases, with 8 bases remaining between them. The CDR3 spans 11 residues. The CDR3 DNA reads as TGTGCCAGCAGAAGGGGCGATGAGCAGTTCTTC. Its translation is CASRRGDEQFF.

The chain recombines TRBV5-1 with TRBJ2-1; D uncertain. The V end lost 0 bases, the J end lost 7 bases, and 11 bases lay between the germline ends. Germline CDR1 reads SGHRS; CDR2 reads YFSETQ. The CDR3 contains 14 residues. Here the CDR3 DNA reads TGCGCCAGCAGCTTGGCCGGCAGGTTTAATGAGCAGTTCTTC. Its protein is CASSLAGRFNEQFF.

This clonotype occurred a few times. In DNA, the CDR3 is TGTGCCATCAGTGAGCATGCGGGGGGCTCCTACAATGAGCAGTTCTTC. Its protein is CAISEHAGGSYNEQFF. The rearrangement joins TRBV10-3 to TRBJ2-1; 8 bases are a match to TRBD2. The CDR3 is 16 residues long. Unmatched junction bases numbered 3, after V lost 2 bases and J lost 0 bases. From germline, CDR1 is ENHRY and CDR2 SYGVKD.

The gene calls are TRBV2 and TRBJ2-1, with 8 bases matching TRBD2. From germline, CDR1 is SNHLY and CDR2 FYNNEI. With V trimmed by 7 bases and J by 8 bases, 16 bases remained unmatched. The CDR3 runs 16 residues. The CDR3 region is CASTGLLAAFEDEQFF. The CDR3, as DNA: TGTGCCAGCACCGGTCTACTAGCGGCGTTCGAGGATGAGCAGTTCTTC.

This clonotype has at least ten counts. The genes are TRBV7-9 and TRBJ2-3, with no clear D. Germline assignment: CDR1 SEHNR and CDR2 FQNEAQ (reference sequence). V was trimmed by 2 bases and J by 6 bases, leaving 6 bases between them. The CDR3 extends over 12 amino acids. CDR3 sequence (DNA): TGTGCCAGCAGCTTAAGTGCGGATACGCAGTATTTT. Its translation is CASSLSADTQYF.

The chain recombines TRBV20-1 with TRBJ1-1; 9 positions agree with TRBD1. Trimming removed 6 bases from V and 5 bases from J; junction bases left unmatched: 7. Per germline, CDR1 DFQATT and CDR2 SNEGSKA (reference sequence). The CDR3 runs 13 residues. The CDR3 bases are TGCAGTGCGAAACAGGGGGCCGGGACTGAAGCTTTCTTT. Translation gives CSAKQGAGTEAFF.

This clonotype was found a few times. This chain connects TRBV4-3 to TRBJ2-3, with TRBD2 matching 11 bases. Germline V CDR1 and CDR2: LGHNA, YSLEER. This CDR3 is 16 amino acids long. Trimming removed 3 bases from V and 5 bases from J; junction bases left unmatched: 7. Here the CDR3 DNA reads TGCGCCAGCAGCCAGGGTAGCGGGGGGGGGAGAGATACGCAGTATTTT. Protein product: CASSQGSGGGRDTQYF.

This clonotype has more than one count but fewer than ten. The J gene is TRBJ2-2, the V gene TRBV7-8; D may match TRBD1 or TRBD2 (5 bases each). The CDR3 runs 17 residues. V was trimmed by 2 bases and J by 0 bases, leaving 13 bases between them. Germline CDR1 reads SGHVS; CDR2 reads FQNEAQ. This CDR3 is CASSLPGRKTNTGELFF. Here the CDR3 DNA reads TGTGCCAGCAGCTTACCGGGACGTAAGACGAACACCGGGGAGCTGTTTTTT.

This clonotype was observed many times. One end of the junction varies from germline; a read error may be responsible. This chain joins TRBV20-1 and TRBJ1-2, with 12 bases matching TRBD1. The germline gives CDR1 DFQATT, CDR2 SNEGSKA (reference sequence). The CDR3 totals 16 residues. This CDR3 reads CSAGDLGTGGADGYTF. As DNA, the CDR3 is TGCAGTGCTGGAGACCTCGGGACAGGGGGCGCCGATGGCTACACCTTC.

V and J are TRBV5-1 and TRBJ2-3; D could derive from TRBD1 or TRBD2 (6 bases each). The CDR3 has 14 amino acids. The germline V gene has CDR1 SGHRS and CDR2 YFSETQ. V gave up 3 bases and J gave up 6 bases, with 14 bases separating them. CDR3 nucleotides: TGCGCCAGCAGCTCCCGAGGGGGGCTGGATACGCAGTATTTT. It codes for CASSSRGGLDTQYF.

In this sample, this clonotype turned up a few times. The chain carries TRBV29-1 and TRBJ2-5; the match to TRBD1 covers 8 bases. Germline V gene sequence: CDR1 SQVTM, CDR2 ANQGSEA. With V trimmed by 7 bases and J by 5 bases, 6 bases remained unmatched. This CDR3 is built from 12 residues. CDR3 DNA: TGCAGCGCCGGACAGGGTTCGGAGACCCAGTACTTC. Its translation is CSAGQGSETQYF.

This chain joins TRBV4-1 and TRBJ1-6; D call uncertain. This CDR3 has 13 residues. CDR1 and CDR2 from the germline V gene are MGHRA and YSYEKL. Trimming took 3 bases from V and 2 from J, leaving 2 bases between them. CDR3 nucleotide sequence: TGCGCCAGCAGCCACCCCTATAATTCACCCCTCCACTTT. It translates to CASSHPYNSPLHF.

This clonotype occurred a few times. The CDR3 DNA sequence: TGTGCCAGCAGTGTTTCCCGGCAGGTCTACGAGCAGTACGTC. This codes for CASSVSRQVYEQYV. The genes are TRBV2 and TRBJ2-7; D unresolved. This CDR3 contains 14 residues. The germline V gene has CDR1 SNHLY and CDR2 FYNNEI. V was clipped by 4 bases and J by 3 bases, with 13 bases between them.

The CDR3 nucleotides read TGTGCCAGCAGCCAGCTACCGGGAGTTCGGGCAGATACGCAGTATTTT. Residues: CASSQLPGVRADTQYF. The chain has TRBV4-2 and TRBJ2-3, with D perhaps TRBD2 (6 bases). The V and J ends lost 3 bases and 4 bases respectively, with 17 bases between them. CDR3 length: 16 residues. Germline V gene sequence: CDR1 LGHNA, CDR2 YNFKEQ.

This clonotype was observed a few times. The V gene is TRBV7-9, the J gene TRBJ2-3; the D call may be TRBD1 or TRBD2 (5 bases each). Trimming took 1 base from V and 0 from J, leaving 14 bases between them. Germline V CDR1 and CDR2: SEHNR, FQNEAQ (reference sequence). The CDR3 sequence is 17 residues long. The CDR3 loop is CASSLGGIARSTDTQYF. The CDR3 DNA reads as TGTGCCAGCAGCTTAGGGGGGATAGCGAGAAGCACAGATACGCAGTATTTT.

This clonotype was seen a handful of times. The chain employs TRBV5-6 and TRBJ1-5, with D perhaps TRBD1 (6 bases). Looked up from germline, CDR1 is SGHDT and CDR2 is YYEEEE. Between the trimmed V and J ends, which lost 2 bases and 3 bases, there was a span of 12 bases. The length of the CDR3 is 15 residues. The CDR3 loop reads CASSFGRQVNQPQHF. The CDR3 DNA is TGTGCCAGCAGCTTTGGTAGACAGGTCAATCAGCCCCAGCATTTT.

CDR3 nucleotides: TGTGCCAGCAGTTTTATAGGCACAGATACGCAGTATTTT. The encoded protein is CASSFIGTDTQYF. This chain links TRBV27 with TRBJ2-3, with D uncertain. Germline loops: CDR1 MNHEY, CDR2 SMNVEV (reference sequence). CDR3 length: 13 residues. The V gene lost 3 bases and the J gene lost 1 base, with 5 bases spanning the gap.

This clonotype was seen ten or more times. V gene TRBV5-1 combines with J gene TRBJ1-6; the D is unclear. The CDR3 totals 14 residues. V was clipped by 0 bases and J by 9 bases, with 10 bases between them. Germline-derived CDR1 and CDR2 are SGHRS and YFSETQ. This CDR3 reads CASSLVESSSPLHF. The CDR3 DNA follows: TGCGCCAGCAGCTTGGTGGAATCTTCTTCACCCCTCCACTTT.

This clonotype occurred a few times. V gene TRBV5-6 combines with J gene TRBJ1-1, with TRBD1 as a possible D gene (5 bases). CDR1 is SGHDT and CDR2 is YYEEEE in the germline V gene. This CDR3 has 14 residues. Deletions cut 3 bases from V and 5 bases from J, with 14 bases between. CDR3 nucleotide sequence: TGTGCCAGCAGCTGGGACCAGGGCATGACTGAAGCTTTCTTT. Translation: CASSWDQGMTEAFF.